This TCR beta chain derives from a study of OX40 agonist ivuxolimab in advanced cancers. Study background: The study enrolled dose-escalation patients with hepatocellular carcinoma, melanoma, renal cell or head and neck cancer.

Sequencing was performed with immunoSEQ multiplex PCR; in TCRdb, only in-frame clones are kept and a portion is missing. The sample carries 78,000 or so clones, under 95% recorded once. Overall study results and limits: Expanded clones were, on average, more numerous in CD8+ T cells than in CD4+.

Germline V gene data show CDR1 as SGHDT and CDR2 as YYEEEE. CDR3 length: 16 amino acids. Trimming took off 0 bases at V and 3 bases at J, with 13 bases between the two ends. With regard to this clone: Its antigen is unidentified.

The sequencing used CD4+ or CD8+ T cells sorted from blood, collected in a trial of the OX40 agonist ivuxolimab. The chain uses TRBV5-6 and TRBJ2-1; D could derive from TRBD1 or TRBD2 (5 bases each). The source of this sequence is an adult with an advanced solid tumor such as melanoma, head and neck, liver or kidney cancer. The CDR3 spells CASSLERDGNYNEQFF. DNA of the CDR3: TGTGCCAGCAGCTTGGAAAGGGACGGAAACTACAATGAGCAGTTCTTC.